A single sample is the source of the 5 T cell receptor beta chains below, sequenced in a study of STAT3 mutations in large granular lymphocyte leukemia. These receptors have no identified antigens. Study-wide results and limits: In T-cell large granular lymphocyte leukemia, about half of patients showed multiple immunodominant subclonotypes.

Repertoires were generated with immunoSEQ multiplex PCR, while TCRdb's copy carries only in-frame clones and drops some. The data hold 9,500 to 14,000 clones, with about 85% observed a single time. Material: peripheral blood mononuclear cells. The receptors come from a man at least 80 years old with T-cell large granular lymphocyte leukemia. Some clones in this sample may be carry-over from other donors' samples.

The chain couples TRBV7-8 to TRBJ2-1, with D tentatively TRBD1 (6 bases). The V gene lost 6 bases and the J gene lost 5 bases, with 11 bases spanning the gap. The CDR3 covers 13 residues. Germline V lookup: CDR1 SGHVS, CDR2 FQNEAQ. The CDR3, as DNA: TGTGCCAGCAGGTGGGACACTAACAATGAGCAGTTCTTC. Translation: CASRWDTNNEQFF.

The rearrangement links TRBV7-3 to TRBJ2-3; 7 nucleotides agree with TRBD1. CDR1 and CDR2 (germline): SGHTA, FQGTGA. Losses at the gene ends were 5 bases for V and 1 base for J; bases not matched to a gene: 6. This CDR3 comprises 15 residues. The CDR3: CASSAEGARTDTQYF. In DNA, the CDR3 is TGTGCCAGCAGCGCCGAGGGGGCCCGCACAGATACGCAGTATTTT.

The J gene is TRBJ1-2, the V gene TRBV11-2; unclear D gene. Per the germline V gene, CDR1 is SGHAT and CDR2 is FQNNGV. Trimming removed 3 bases at V and 0 bases at J, with 11 bases between. CDR3 size: 15 residues. The CDR3 coding sequence is TGTGCCAGCAGCTTGATGGGAGTAGCTAACTATGGCTACACCTTC. This translates into CASSLMGVANYGYTF.

This chain connects TRBV28 to TRBJ2-1, with TRBD2 identical over 7 bases. Germline assignment: CDR1 MDHEN and CDR2 SYDVKM. Unmatched junction bases numbered 11, after V lost 2 bases and J lost 7 bases. The CDR3 has 16 amino acids. DNA for the CDR3: TGTGCCAGCAGTTTACACGCCAGCGGGGTTCGTAATGAGCAGTTCTTC. Translating it yields CASSLHASGVRNEQFF.

This sequence joins TRBV6-5 and TRBJ1-5; 7 bases line up with TRBD1. Losses at the gene ends were 6 bases for V and 0 bases for J; bases not matched to a gene: 2. The length of the CDR3 is 14 residues. In germline, CDR1 is MNHEY, CDR2 SVGAGI. The DNA for the CDR3 is TGTGCCAGCAGGGGGACAGCTAGCAATCAGCCCCAGCATTTT. Protein product: CASRGTASNQPQHF.